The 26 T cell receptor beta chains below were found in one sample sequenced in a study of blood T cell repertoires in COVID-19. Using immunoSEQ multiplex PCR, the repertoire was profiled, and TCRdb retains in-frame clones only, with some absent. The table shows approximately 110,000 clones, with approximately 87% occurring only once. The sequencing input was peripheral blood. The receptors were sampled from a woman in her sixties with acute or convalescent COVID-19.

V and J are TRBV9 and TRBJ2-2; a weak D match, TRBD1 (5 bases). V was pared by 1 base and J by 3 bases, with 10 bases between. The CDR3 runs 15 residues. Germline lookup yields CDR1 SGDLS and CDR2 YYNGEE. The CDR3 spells CASSVQGVDTGELFF. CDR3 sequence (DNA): TGTGCCAGCAGCGTACAAGGGGTTGACACCGGGGAGCTGTTTTTT.

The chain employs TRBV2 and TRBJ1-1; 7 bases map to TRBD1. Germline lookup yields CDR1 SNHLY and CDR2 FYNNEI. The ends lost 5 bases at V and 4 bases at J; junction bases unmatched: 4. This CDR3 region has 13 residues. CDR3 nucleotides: TGTGCCAGCAGTCTCGACAGGGTCACTGAAGCTTTCTTT. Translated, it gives CASSLDRVTEAFF.

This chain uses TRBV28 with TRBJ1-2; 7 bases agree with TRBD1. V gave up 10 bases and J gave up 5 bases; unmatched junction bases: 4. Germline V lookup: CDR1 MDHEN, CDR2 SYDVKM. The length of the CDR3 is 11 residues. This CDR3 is CATRGGYGYTF. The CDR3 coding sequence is TGTGCCACCAGGGGGGGATATGGCTACACCTTC.

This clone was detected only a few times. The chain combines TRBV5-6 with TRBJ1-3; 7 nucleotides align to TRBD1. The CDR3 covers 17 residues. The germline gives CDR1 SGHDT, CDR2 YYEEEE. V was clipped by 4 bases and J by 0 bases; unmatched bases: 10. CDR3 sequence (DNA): TGTGCCAGCAGCCTGGGACAGCAGGTTTACTCTGGAAACACCATATATTTT. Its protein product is CASSLGQQVYSGNTIYF.

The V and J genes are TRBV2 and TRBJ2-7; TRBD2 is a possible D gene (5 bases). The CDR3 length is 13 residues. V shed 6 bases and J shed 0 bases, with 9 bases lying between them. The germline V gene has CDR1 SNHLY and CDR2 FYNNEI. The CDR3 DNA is TGTGCCAGCAGGGCGGACTCCTCCTACGAGCAGTACTTC. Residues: CASRADSSYEQYF.

DNA for the CDR3: TGCGCCAGCAGCCAAAAAGACCAGGGGGGCAGAAACATTCAGTACTTC. This sequence encodes CASSQKDQGGRNIQYF. This chain joins TRBV4-1 and TRBJ2-4; perhaps TRBD1 as D (7 bases). The CDR3 length is 16 residues. V was trimmed by 2 bases and J by 6 bases, leaving 17 bases between them. Germline CDR1 and CDR2: MGHRA and YSYEKL.

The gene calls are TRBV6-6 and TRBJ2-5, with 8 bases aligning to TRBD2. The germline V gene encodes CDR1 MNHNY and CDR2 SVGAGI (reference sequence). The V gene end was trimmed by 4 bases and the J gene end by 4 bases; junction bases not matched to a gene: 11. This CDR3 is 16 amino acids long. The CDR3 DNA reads TGTGCCAGCAGTTCCCACGGGGGGGCCAGAGGAGAGACCCAGTACTTC. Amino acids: CASSSHGGARGETQYF.

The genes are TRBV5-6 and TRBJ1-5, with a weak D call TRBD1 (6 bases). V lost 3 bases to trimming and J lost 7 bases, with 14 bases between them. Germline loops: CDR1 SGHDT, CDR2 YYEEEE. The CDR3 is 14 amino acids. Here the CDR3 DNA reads TGTGCCAGCAGCTCAGGACCCCAGGGGCAGCCCCAGCATTTT. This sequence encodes CASSSGPQGQPQHF.

For the CDR3, the DNA is TGTGCCAGCAGCTCTCTATCCTACCAAGAGACCCAGTACTTC. Protein: CASSSLSYQETQYF. This chain connects TRBV5-6 to TRBJ2-5; D gene unclear. This CDR3 has 14 amino acids. Germline values: CDR1 SGHDT, CDR2 YYEEEE. V was cut by 3 bases and J by 0 bases, with 9 bases left in between.

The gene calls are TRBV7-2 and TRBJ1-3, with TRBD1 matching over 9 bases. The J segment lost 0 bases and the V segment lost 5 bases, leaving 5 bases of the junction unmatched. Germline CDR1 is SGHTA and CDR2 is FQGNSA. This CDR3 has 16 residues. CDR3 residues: CASSPGQGYSGNTIYF. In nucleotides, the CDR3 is TGTGCCAGCAGCCCGGGACAGGGATACTCTGGAAACACCATATATTTT.

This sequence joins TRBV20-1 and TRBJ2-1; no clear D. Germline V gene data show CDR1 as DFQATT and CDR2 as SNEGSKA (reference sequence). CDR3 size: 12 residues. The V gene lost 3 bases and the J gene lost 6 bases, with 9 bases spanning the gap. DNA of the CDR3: TGCAGTGCTAGTCCCCAGTCCAATGAGCAGTTCTTC. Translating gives CSASPQSNEQFF.

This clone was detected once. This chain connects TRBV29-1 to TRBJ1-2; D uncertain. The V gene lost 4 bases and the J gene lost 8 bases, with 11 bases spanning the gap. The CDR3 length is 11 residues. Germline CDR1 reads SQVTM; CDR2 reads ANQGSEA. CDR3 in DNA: TGCAGCGTTGGGCAGGAGGAGGGCTACACCTTC. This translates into CSVGQEEGYTF. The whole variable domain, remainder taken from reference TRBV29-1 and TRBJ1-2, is SAVISQKPSRDICQRGTSLTIQCQVDSQVTMMFWYRQQPGQSLTLIATANQGSEATYESGFVIDKFPISRPNLTFSTLTVSNMSPEDSSIYLCSVGQEEGYTFGSGTRLTVV.

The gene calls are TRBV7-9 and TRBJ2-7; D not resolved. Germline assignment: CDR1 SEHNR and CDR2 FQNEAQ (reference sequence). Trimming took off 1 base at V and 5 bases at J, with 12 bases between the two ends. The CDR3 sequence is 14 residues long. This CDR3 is CASSLGLVENEQYF. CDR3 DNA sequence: TGTGCCAGCAGCTTAGGGTTGGTAGAGAACGAGCAGTACTTC.

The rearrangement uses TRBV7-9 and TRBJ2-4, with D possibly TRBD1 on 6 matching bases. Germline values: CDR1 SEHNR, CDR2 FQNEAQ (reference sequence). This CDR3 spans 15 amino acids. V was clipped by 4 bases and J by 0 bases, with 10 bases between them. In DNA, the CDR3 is TGTGCCAGCAGCTCCACAGGGCCAGCCAAAAACATTCAGTACTTC. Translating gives CASSSTGPAKNIQYF.

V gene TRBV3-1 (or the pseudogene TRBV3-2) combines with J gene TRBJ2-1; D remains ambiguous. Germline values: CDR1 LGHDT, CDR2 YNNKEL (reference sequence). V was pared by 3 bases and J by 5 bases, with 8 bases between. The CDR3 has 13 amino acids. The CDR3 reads CASSHTRDNEQFF. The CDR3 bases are TGTGCCAGCAGCCACACACGGGACAATGAGCAGTTCTTC.

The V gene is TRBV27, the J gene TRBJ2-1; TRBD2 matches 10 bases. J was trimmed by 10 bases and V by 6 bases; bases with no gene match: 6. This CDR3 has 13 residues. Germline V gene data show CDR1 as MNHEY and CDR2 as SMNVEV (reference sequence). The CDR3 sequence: CASSSGGALEQFF. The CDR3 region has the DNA TGTGCCAGCAGCAGCGGGGGGGCCTTGGAGCAGTTCTTC.

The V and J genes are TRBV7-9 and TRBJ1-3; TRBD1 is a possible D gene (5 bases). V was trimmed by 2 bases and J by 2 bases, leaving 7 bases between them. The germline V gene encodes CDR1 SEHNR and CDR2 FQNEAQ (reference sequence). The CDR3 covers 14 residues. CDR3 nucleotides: TGTGCCAGCAGCTTATCGGGGGCTGGAAACACCATATATTTT. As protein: CASSLSGAGNTIYF.

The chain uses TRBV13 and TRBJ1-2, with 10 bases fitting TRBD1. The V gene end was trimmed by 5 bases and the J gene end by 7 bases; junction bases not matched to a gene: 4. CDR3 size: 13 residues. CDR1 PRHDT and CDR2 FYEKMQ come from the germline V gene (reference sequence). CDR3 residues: CASSTRTGGGYTF. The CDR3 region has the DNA TGTGCCAGCAGCACCCGGACAGGGGGTGGCTACACCTTC.

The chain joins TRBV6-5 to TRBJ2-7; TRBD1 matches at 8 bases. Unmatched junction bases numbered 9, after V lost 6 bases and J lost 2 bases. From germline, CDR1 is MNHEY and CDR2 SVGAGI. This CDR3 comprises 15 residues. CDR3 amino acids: CASRTTGTGPYEQYF. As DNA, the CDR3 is TGTGCCAGCAGAACCACCGGGACAGGTCCCTACGAGCAGTACTTC.

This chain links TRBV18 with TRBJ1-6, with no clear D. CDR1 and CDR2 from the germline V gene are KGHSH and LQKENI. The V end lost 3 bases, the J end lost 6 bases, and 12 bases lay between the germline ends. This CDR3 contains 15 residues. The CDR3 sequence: CASSPGRVANSPLHF. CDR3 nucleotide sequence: TGTGCCAGCTCACCTGGTCGCGTCGCTAATTCACCCCTCCACTTT.

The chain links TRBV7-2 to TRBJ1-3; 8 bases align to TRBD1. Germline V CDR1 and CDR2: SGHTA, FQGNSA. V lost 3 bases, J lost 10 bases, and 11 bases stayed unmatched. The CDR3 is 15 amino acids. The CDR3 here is CASSFGTGGQETIYF. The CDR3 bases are TGTGCCAGCAGCTTTGGGACAGGAGGACAGGAGACCATATATTTT.

The CDR3 loop reads CASRVRGGSTGELFF. The CDR3 DNA follows: TGTGCCAGCAGGGTTAGAGGGGGTAGCACCGGGGAGCTGTTTTTT. This chain connects TRBV2 to TRBJ2-2, with TRBD1 as a possible D gene (6 bases). CDR3 length: 15 residues. Germline CDR1 is SNHLY and CDR2 is FYNNEI. The V end was cut by 6 bases, the J end by 4 bases, with 15 bases between.

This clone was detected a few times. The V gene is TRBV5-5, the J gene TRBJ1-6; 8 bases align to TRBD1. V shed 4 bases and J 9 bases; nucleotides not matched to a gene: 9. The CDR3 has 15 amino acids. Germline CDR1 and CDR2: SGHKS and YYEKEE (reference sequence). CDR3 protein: CASSTDRAIGSPLHF. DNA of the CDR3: TGTGCCAGCAGCACGGACAGGGCTATCGGTTCACCCCTCCACTTT. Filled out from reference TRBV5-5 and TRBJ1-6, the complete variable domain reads DAGVTQSPTHLIKTRGQQVTLRCSPISGHKSVSWYQQVLGQGPQFIFQYYEKEERGRGNFPDRFSARQFPNYSSELNVNALLLGDSALYLCASSTDRAIGSPLHFGNGTRLTVT.

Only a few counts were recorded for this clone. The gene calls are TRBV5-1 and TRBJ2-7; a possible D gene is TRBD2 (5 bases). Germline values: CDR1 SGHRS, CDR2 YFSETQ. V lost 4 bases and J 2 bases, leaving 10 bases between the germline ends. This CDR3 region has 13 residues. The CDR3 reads CASSASGTYEQYF. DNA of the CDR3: TGCGCCAGCAGCGCCAGCGGAACCTACGAGCAGTACTTC.

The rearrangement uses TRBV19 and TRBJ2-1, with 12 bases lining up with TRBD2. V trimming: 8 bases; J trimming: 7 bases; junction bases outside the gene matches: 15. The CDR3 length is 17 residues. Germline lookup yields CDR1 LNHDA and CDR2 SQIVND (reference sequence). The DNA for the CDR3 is TGTGCCAGTTCCGAACCACTTCTAGCGGGAGGGGGGAATGAGCAGTTCTTC. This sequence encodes CASSEPLLAGGGNEQFF.

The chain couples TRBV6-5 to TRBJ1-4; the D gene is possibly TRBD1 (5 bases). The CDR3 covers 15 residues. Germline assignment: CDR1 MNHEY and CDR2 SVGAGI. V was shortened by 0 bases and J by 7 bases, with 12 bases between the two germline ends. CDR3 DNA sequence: TGTGCCAGCAGTTACTCGAACAGGAGGGGTGAAAAACTGTTTTTT. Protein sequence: CASSYSNRRGEKLFF.